Here is one T cell receptor (beta chain) with its context. Its specificity is unknown. The V gene's germline CDR1 is SNHLY and CDR2 FYNNEI. CDR3 length equals 15 residues. V lost 4 bases and J 0 bases, leaving 11 bases between the germline ends. This entry comes from a study of OX40 agonist ivuxolimab in advanced cancers. Study in general: Subjects had a mean age of roughly 60 years, with a range of about 23 to 79; roughly 83% were male. Three individuals attained partial responses, comprising one hepatocellular carcinoma case and two cutaneous melanoma cases.

Measured with immunoSEQ multiplex PCR; TCRdb has only the in-frame clones, and not every one. The sample consists of about 36,000 clones, about 81% of them appearing once. Study-wide results and caveats: There was clonal expansion of CD4+ and CD8+ blood T cells by week 6 at 0.1 to 3.0 mg/kg. In a subset of nonresponders, normalized T-cell clonal expansion was also low.

The V gene is TRBV2, the J gene TRBJ2-3; D is ambiguous. The sequence was collected from an adult with an advanced solid tumor such as melanoma, head and neck, liver or kidney cancer. Sequenced material: CD4+ or CD8+ T cells sorted from blood, taken in a trial of the OX40 agonist ivuxolimab. The CDR3 loop reads CASSATQTSTDTQYF. CDR3 bases: TGTGCCAGCAGTGCAACTCAGACTAGCACAGATACGCAGTATTTT.